The TCR beta chain under discussion was sequenced for a study of radiation and T cells in renal cell carcinoma. Germline V gene lookup returns CDR1 SNHLY and CDR2 FYNNEI. CDR3 size: 17 residues. The germline V and J ends were trimmed by 8 bases and 5 bases, with 27 bases remaining between them. Here immunoSEQ multiplex PCR was the method, and the copy in TCRdb shows in-frame clones only, minus some. The sample has around 80,000 clones; roughly 87% are singletons. As for time point: blood 2 weeks post-SBRT. Noted treatment: 15 Gy SBRT to primary tumor, nephrectomy 4 weeks later. Serial blood draws occurred at baseline and 2 and 4 weeks post-SBRT. This renal cell carcinoma was of the clear cell type.

The sample here was blood, taken from a patient whose treatment included radiotherapy and nephrectomy. This receptor was taken from a man in his sixties with renal cell carcinoma. This chain connects TRBV2 to TRBJ2-5, with D hard to call. Here the CDR3 DNA reads TGTGCCAGCCGCCACCGGATCATCCCGGGCCTTCTGGAGACCCAGTACTTC. This gives the protein CASRHRIIPGLLETQYF. Complete variable domain (other parts from reference TRBV2 and TRBJ2-5): EPEVTQTPSHQVTQMGQEVILRCVPISNHLYFYWYRQILGQKVEFLVSFYNNEISEKSEIFDDQFSVERPDGSNFTLKIRSTKLEDSAMYFCASRHRIIPGLLETQYFGPGTRLLVL.